This is a list of T cell receptor beta chains from one sample in a study of siplizumab effects on memory and regulatory T cells. The repertoire was sequenced with immunoSEQ multiplex PCR; TCRdb's copy has only in-frame clones and lacks some. The sample consists of some 120,000 clones, just under 95% of them appearing once. The specimen was non-Treg CD4+ T cells sorted from blood. Source of these receptors: a human donor in good health. Both conserved end residues are part of each CDR3. A D gene is named only where the DNA matches it firmly. Not all rows give a size; the values are once, few, many and, for expanded clones, a class.

>TRBV28|TRBJ2-7|NA|NA
TGTGCCAGCAGTCTAGGGTCCTCCTACGAGCAGTACTTC
CASSLGSSYEQYF
>TRBV7-2|TRBJ2-5|TRBD1|NA
TGTGCCAGCAGCTTAGTGGGGACAGGGGTAGAGACCCAGTACTTC
CASSLVGTGVETQYF
>TRBV7-3|TRBJ1-2|TRBD1|once
TGTGCCAGCAGCCCGCAGACAGGGGCCTCTTATGGCTACACCTTC
CASSPQTGASYGYTF
>TRBV5-1|TRBJ1-1|NA|few
TGCGCCAGCAGCTTGGAGGCTAGGGTGGGGAACACTGAAGCTTTCTTT
CASSLEARVGNTEAFF
>TRBV5-5|TRBJ2-7|NA|NA
TGTGCCAGCAGCTTGGTGAGGACGATCGAGCAGTACTTC
CASSLVRTIEQYF
>TRBV30|TRBJ2-7|NA|NA
TGTGCCTGGAGTGAATACTACGAGCAGTACTTC
CAWSEYYEQYF
>TRBV11-2|TRBJ2-2|NA|NA
TGTGCCAGCAGCTTAGCCGGGATCACCGGGGAGCTGTTTTTT
CASSLAGITGELFF
>TRBV9|TRBJ1-2|NA|NA
TGTGCCAGCAGCTCTACTGGGGGATTAGGCTATGGCTACACCTTC
CASSSTGGLGYGYTF
>TRBV7-9|TRBJ2-1|NA|NA
TGTGCCAGCACCCTGGATCACGGGGGCCTAGGAGAGGAGCAGTTCTTC
CASTLDHGGLGEEQFF
>TRBV6-5|TRBJ1-2|NA|NA
TGTGCCAGCAGCTTGGACAGAGTCGATGGCTACACCTTC
CASSLDRVDGYTF
>TRBV7-9|TRBJ2-2|TRBD1|NA
TGTGCCAGCAGCCCACGGACAGGGATGGTCACCGGGGAGCTGTTTTTT
CASSPRTGMVTGELFF
>TRBV6-1|TRBJ1-5|TRBD1|NA
TGTGCCAGCAGTAGGGACAGTTTGGGCAATCAGCCCCAGCATTTT
CASSRDSLGNQPQHF
>TRBV10-3|TRBJ1-1|TRBD1|once
TGTGCCTCCCAACCGTCGACAGGGTATTCGTGGAACACTGAAGCTTTCTTT
CASQPSTGYSWNTEAFF
>TRBV18|TRBJ1-2|NA|NA
TGTGCCAGCTCACCTCCCCTAGTAGAAGCTAACTATGGCTACACCTTC
CASSPPLVEANYGYTF
>TRBV5-6|TRBJ2-1|NA|once
TGTGCCAGCAGCTTCATCATATCAGGGGGGGCCGTTTACAATGAGCAGTTCTTC
CASSFIISGGAVYNEQFF
>TRBV6-4|TRBJ1-6|TRBD1|NA
TGTGCCAGCAGTCTCCGGGACAGGGCGGATTCACCCCTCCACTTT
CASSLRDRADSPLHF
>TRBV2|TRBJ2-1|NA|NA
TGTGCCAGCAGTTTGAGCCGGGATGAGCAGTTCTTC
CASSLSRDEQFF
>TRBV28|TRBJ1-1|TRBD1|NA
TGTGCCAGCAGCCACGGACTGGGACAGGGGAGATCTTCGAACACTGAAGCTTTCTTT
CASSHGLGQGRSSNTEAFF
>TRBV28|TRBJ1-4|NA|NA
TGTGCCAGCACCCAGGTTGAAGCAACTAATGAAAAACTGTTTTTT
CASTQVEATNEKLFF
>TRBV25-1|TRBJ1-6|NA|NA
TGTGCCAGCAGTGCGGACGGGACGAATTCACCCCTCCACTTT
CASSADGTNSPLHF
>TRBV29-1|TRBJ2-7|TRBD1|NA
TGCAGCGGTGGAGTGAACAGGGGGGAGCAGTACTTC
CSGGVNRGEQYF
>TRBV18|TRBJ2-7|NA|NA
TGTGCCAGCTCTGATAGTCACTACGAGCAGTACTTC
CASSDSHYEQYF
>TRBV2|TRBJ1-1|TRBD1|NA
TGTGCCAGCAGGACAGGGGAGGGAGACACTGAAGCTTTCTTT
CASRTGEGDTEAFF
>TRBV7-3|TRBJ2-1|NA|NA
TGTGCCAGCAGCTTAGGGGCTGAGCAGTTCTTC
CASSLGAEQFF
>TRBV11-1|TRBJ1-6|NA|NA
TGTGCCAGCACCTGGGACTCCAGGATTGGTTCACCCCTCCACTTT
CASTWDSRIGSPLHF
>TRBV5-1|TRBJ2-1|TRBD2|NA
TGCGCCAGCAGCTTGGCTGCGGGGGACTCCTACAATGAGCAGTTCTTC
CASSLAAGDSYNEQFF
>TRBV5-5|TRBJ1-5|NA|NA
TGTGCCAGCCGACCTGGGCGGACAGACAATCAGCCCCAGCATTTT
CASRPGRTDNQPQHF
>TRBV7-6|TRBJ1-5|NA|NA
TGTGCCAGCAGCTTGATGGGAGGACAGTACAATCAGCCCCAGCATTTT
CASSLMGGQYNQPQHF
>TRBV12-5|TRBJ2-6|NA|NA
TGTGCTAGTGGTTTGGTACCCGGGACTGGGGCCAACGTCCTGACTTTC
CASGLVPGTGANVLTF
>TRBV15|TRBJ2-7|TRBD1|NA
TGTGCCACCAGCCGTGACAGGGACTACGAGCAGTACTTC
CATSRDRDYEQYF
>TRBV11-2|TRBJ2-7|NA|NA
TGTGCCAGCAGCTTTTTCTACGAGCAGTACTTC
CASSFFYEQYF
>TRBV5-1|TRBJ2-1|NA|once
TGCGCCAGCAGCTTGGCCCCGGGGATGCCCTACAATGAGCAGTTCTTC
CASSLAPGMPYNEQFF
>TRBV5-6|TRBJ2-5|NA|NA
TGTGCCAGCAGCGGGTCCGGGGCGGAAGGAGAGACCCAGTACTTC
CASSGSGAEGETQYF
>TRBV9|TRBJ1-2|TRBD1|NA
TGTGCCAGCAGCCCTCCCCGAGGGGACAGGGAGGGCTACACCTTC
CASSPPRGDREGYTF
>TRBV7-2|TRBJ1-1|TRBD1|NA
TGTGCCAGCAGCTTAGCACGGGGAGGGGGCGCTGGGGATGAAGCTTTCTTT
CASSLARGGGAGDEAFF
>TRBV6-5|TRBJ2-7|TRBD2|NA
TGTGCCAGCAGTTCACTAGCGTCTGGCTCCTACGAGCAGTACTTC
CASSSLASGSYEQYF
>TRBV30|TRBJ1-5|NA|NA
TGTGCCTGGAGGGCCGGGAGACGTTGGGATAGCAATCAGCCCCAGCATTTT
CAWRAGRRWDSNQPQHF
>TRBV11-3|TRBJ2-2|NA|NA
TGTGCCAGCAGCTTGTCCCGAGGGGCGAACACCGGGGAGCTGTTTTTT
CASSLSRGANTGELFF
>TRBV6-5|TRBJ2-3|NA|NA
TGTGCCAGCAGTCAGAACGGACTAACACACGATACGCAGTATTTT
CASSQNGLTHDTQYF
>TRBV28|TRBJ2-3|TRBD2|NA
TGTGCCAGCACCATAGGGCTAGCGGGTGCAGGAGCAGATACGCAGTATTTT
CASTIGLAGAGADTQYF
>TRBV15|TRBJ2-1|TRBD2|NA
TGTGCCACCAGCAGAGAAGTGGCGGGGGGGCCGAATGAGCAGTTCTTC
CATSREVAGGPNEQFF
>TRBV20-1|TRBJ2-3|NA|NA
TGCAGTGCTAGGGTCCCTGATACGCAGTATTTT
CSARVPDTQYF
>TRBV7-2|TRBJ1-2|NA|few
TGTGCCAGCAGCTTAGACCATGGCTACACCTTC
CASSLDHGYTF
>TRBV27|TRBJ1-5|NA|once
TGTGCCAGCGGCCCCTGGGGACAGCCCCAGCATTTT
CASGPWGQPQHF
>TRBV5-1|TRBJ1-4|NA|NA
TGCGCCAGCAGCTTGGCCGCAGGGAACCTTGAAAAACTGTTTTTT
CASSLAAGNLEKLFF
>TRBV19|TRBJ2-2|TRBD2|NA
TGTGCCAGTAGTAACGTCGGGGGAGGGACCGGGGAGCTGTTTTTT
CASSNVGGGTGELFF
>TRBV5-1|TRBJ2-3|TRBD2|NA
TGCGCCAGCAGCTTGGGGGGACTAGCGGCAGATACGCAGTATTTT
CASSLGGLAADTQYF
>TRBV4-1|TRBJ1-5|NA|NA
TGCGCCAGCAGCCAAGAGGGGGACGGTAGCAATCAGCCCCAGCATTTT
CASSQEGDGSNQPQHF
>TRBV6-5|TRBJ2-5|NA|NA
TGTGCCAGCAGTTTTAGGAACACTAGAGAGACCCAGTACTTC
CASSFRNTRETQYF
>TRBV5-1|TRBJ1-2|NA|NA
TGCGCCAGCAGTTCGGGCATTAACTATGGCTACACCTTC
CASSSGINYGYTF
>TRBV28|TRBJ1-6|NA|NA
TGTGCCAGCAGTTTATGGTCCACCTATAATTCACCCCTCCACTTT
CASSLWSTYNSPLHF
>TRBV5-1|TRBJ2-7|TRBD1|once
TGCGCCAGCAGCTTGATGAGGGGGCCCTACGAGCAGTACTTC
CASSLMRGPYEQYF
>TRBV7-9|TRBJ1-1|TRBD1|NA
TGTGCCAGCAGCTTACAACAGGGGGCGAACACTGAAGCTTTCTTT
CASSLQQGANTEAFF